This T cell receptor (beta chain) was documented in a study of T cell responses to AZD1222 COVID-19 vaccine (dated by TCRdb to the early 2020s). Background on the whole study: AZD1222 recipients whose second dose came at about 4 weeks and those whose second dose came at about 12 weeks were combined into one group, since spike-specific TCR depth and breadth did not differ between the two schedules. TCR sequencing was performed for 233 trial participants, of whom about 200 were given two doses of AZD1222 and around 26 were given two doses of MenACWY control vaccine. Trial participants were enrolled by age into subgroups of 18-55, 56-69 and 70-plus years, and 148, 28 and 57 TCR-sequenced participants, respectively, were included in these subgroups.

Cut back by 7 bases and 5 bases, the V and J ends lie 18 bases apart. The CDR3 runs 14 residues from the cysteine to the phenylalanine. Of all the DNA, just the CDR3 is kept, 42 bases in frame from base 1. CDR1 and CDR2 are read off the germline V gene as MNHEY and SVGAGI. The sample's time point, from its label and the paper: baseline before first vaccination. Samples from vaccinated people were obtained from the UK trials COV001 and COV002, which included a single-blind randomized controlled phase 2/3 trial of AZD1222 (ChAdOx1 nCoV-19) in healthy adults. For TCRbeta chain sequencing, PBMC samples were collected from trial participants at day 0 and at day 28 after the second dose. To note about this clone: The antigen it binds to is not known. No per-base quality is available; no much larger clone lies one base away.

The CDR3 regions of human TCRbeta chains were subjected to immunosequencing. Regarding the original processing steps: Repertoire TCRs were matched against a reference library of SARS-CoV-2-specific TCRs generated with the MIRA antigen-specificity platform. Breadth was defined as the fraction of unique TCRs that were SARS-CoV-2-associated, and depth was defined as the fraction of total T cells that were SARS-CoV-2-associated. Using the MIRA data, each spike-specific TCR was mapped to the spike region that the TCR reacts to and placed in a CD4 or CD8 class. Log10-transformed breadth and depth values were compared by one-way ANOVA with Sidak's multiple comparisons tests. TCRdb stores this immuneACCESS table with in-frame sequences only. Part of the clones is absent; in the studies checked, under half of the shortfall reflects unresolved V genes, and no reason is known for the rest. V, J and clone size derive from that table, while D and trimming were established from the DNA sequence. The sample includes just under 100,000 clones, with around nine tenths observed a single time. 2.8% of the sample lies in the top ten.

Overall results and qualifications from the work: The whole spike protein was spanned by vaccine-associated CD4 TCRs, and dominant responses were seen in regions 160-218 and 743-854. Reportedly, close to half of the unique spike-specific TCRs recognized epitopes lying outside the regions that are mutated in the B.1.351 and B.1.1.7 variants. After two AZD1222 doses, both the breadth and the depth of spike-specific TCRs were significantly higher than at day 0 and than in MenACWY recipients. In the small 56-69-year group, the increase in depth fell short of significance, most likely because of low power. Because no day 14 peak-response samples were available, the repertoires could be characterized only after the peak T cell response. Conclusions about previously exposed vaccinees are limited because only six or seven AZD1222 recipients were SARS-CoV-2 seropositive at baseline. Participants were mostly white British, with more females than males. The authors suggested clonal diversity may have been underestimated.

The sequencing here drew on peripheral blood, taken on day 0 of AZD1222 vaccination. The rearrangement combines TRBV6-5 with TRBJ2-7, with no reliable assignment of the D segment. This clonotype was sampled from an adult in good health. This receptor has the CDR3 CASKEGFWWDEQYF. The base sequence is TGTGCCAGCAAGGAAGGGTTTTGGTGGGACGAGCAGTACTTC.